A single sample is the source of the 28 T cell receptor beta chains below, sequenced in a study of blood T cells in healthy people across ages. A second PCR of about 7 to 12 cycles used a sample-barcoded 5' primer and a J-beta primer mix. MiXCR was run by TCRdb on the 5' RACE reads, yielding one entry per CDR3 protein. The sample lists about 830,000 distinct CDR3 sequences, around 62% occurring once. The sequenced sample was blood. These receptors came from a man between 25 and 39 years old in good health.

This chain connects TRBV7-2 to TRBJ2-6; the D gene is possibly TRBD1 (6 bases). This CDR3 comprises 19 residues. V gave up 7 bases and J gave up 0 bases, with 22 bases separating them. Germline CDR1 SGHTA, CDR2 FQGNSA. The CDR3 region has the DNA TGTGCCAGCACCCTCGAGGTGGTCAGGGGTTTCTCTGGGGCCAACGTCCTGACTTTC. It is translated as CASTLEVVRGFSGANVLTF.

This clonotype appeared once. The chain has TRBV12-3 or TRBV12-4 and TRBJ1-6; tentatively, D is TRBD1 (5 bases). Trimming removed 4 bases at V and 0 bases at J, with 7 bases between. This CDR3 has 15 amino acids. In DNA form, the CDR3 reads TGTGCCAGCAGTTACGACAGCTCCTATAATTCACCCCTCCACTTT. This gives the protein CASSYDSSYNSPLHF.

The V and J genes are TRBV10-3 and TRBJ2-7, with TRBD1 matching over 11 bases. V lost 6 bases, J lost 5 bases, and 3 bases stayed unmatched. Per germline, CDR1 ENHRY and CDR2 SYGVKD. The CDR3 has 13 residues. The CDR3 DNA follows: TGTGCCATCAGGGGACAGGGGGTCCACGAGCAGTACTTC. Translating it yields CAIRGQGVHEQYF.

The CDR3 is CASSFDPTVYYEQYF. The DNA for the CDR3 is TGTGCCAGCAGCTTTGATCCAACAGTTTACTACGAGCAGTACTTC. V gene TRBV5-4 combines with J gene TRBJ2-7, with unresolved D. V dropped 2 bases and J dropped 3 bases, with 15 bases sitting between them. The CDR3 contains 15 residues. Germline CDR1 is SGHNT and CDR2 is YYREEE (reference sequence).

The V gene is TRBV6-6, the J gene TRBJ2-7, with TRBD1 identical over 9 bases. CDR1 is MNHNY, CDR2 SVGAGI, per germline (reference sequence). This CDR3 spans 15 amino acids. V lost 0 bases and J lost 5; bases outside the gene matches: 5. CDR3 loop: CASSYSPGQGDEQYF. In nucleotides, the CDR3 is TGTGCCAGCAGTTACTCGCCGGGACAGGGCGACGAGCAGTACTTC.

This clonotype is a singleton in its sample. The V and J genes are TRBV5-1 and TRBJ2-1; D is possibly TRBD1 or TRBD2 (6 bases each). V lost 4 bases and J lost 6, with 14 bases in between. There are 14 residues in the CDR3. Per germline, CDR1 SGHRS and CDR2 YFSETQ. This CDR3 is CASSTQGTVNEQFF. In DNA, the CDR3 is TGCGCCAGCAGCACCCAGGGGACTGTCAATGAGCAGTTCTTC. Drawing the rest from reference TRBV5-1 and TRBJ2-1, the complete variable domain is KAGVTQTPRYLIKTRGQQVTLSCSPISGHRSVSWYQQTPGQGLQFLFEYFSETQRNKGNFPGRFSGRQFSNSRSEMNVSTLELGDSALYLCASSTQGTVNEQFFGPGTRLTVL.

V is TRBV3-1 and J is TRBJ2-5; either TRBD1 or TRBD2 may fit D (5 bases each). This CDR3 has 13 amino acids. Trimming left V 4 bases short and J 11 bases short, with 17 bases between. Looked up from germline, CDR1 is LGHDT and CDR2 is YNNKEL (reference sequence). Here the CDR3 reads CASSPLFRGEQYF. For the CDR3, the DNA is TGTGCCAGCAGCCCGTTGTTTAGGGGAGAGCAGTACTTC.

The V and J genes are TRBV2 and TRBJ2-3, with 9 bases lining up with TRBD2. From germline, CDR1 is SNHLY and CDR2 FYNNEI. The CDR3 is 16 residues long. The J segment lost 2 bases and the V segment lost 8 bases, leaving 11 bases of the junction unmatched. CDR3 in amino acids: CASSERPSGTTDTQYF. Here the CDR3 DNA reads TGTGCCAGCTCGGAACGTCCTAGCGGGACCACAGATACGCAGTATTTT. The full variable domain, rest sourced from reference TRBV2 and TRBJ2-3, is EPEVTQTPSHQVTQMGQEVILRCVPISNHLYFYWYRQILGQKVEFLVSFYNNEISEKSEIFDDQFSVERPDGSNFTLKIRSTKLEDSAMYFCASSERPSGTTDTQYFGPGTRLTVL.

This clonotype has a handful of counts. The chain is built from TRBV29-1 and TRBJ2-1, with 7 bases aligning to TRBD2. The J segment lost 0 bases and the V segment lost 3 bases, leaving 17 bases of the junction unmatched. The CDR3 sequence is 19 residues long. Germline V CDR1 and CDR2: SQVTM, ANQGSEA. CDR3 DNA: TGCAGCGTTGACCTGGGGCGGCCCGAGCGGGGTAGCTCCTACAATGAGCAGTTCTTC. This sequence encodes CSVDLGRPERGSSYNEQFF.

Here the CDR3 DNA reads TGTGCCAGCACCTCGGGCGGGGGGAGTCGAGAGACCCAGTACTTC. It yields the protein CASTSGGGSRETQYF. The chain combines TRBV12-3 or TRBV12-4 with TRBJ2-5, with 8 bases fitting TRBD2. This CDR3 comprises 15 residues. Trimming cost V 7 bases and J 4 bases; bases outside gene matches: 11.

This clonotype appeared a few times. The chain uses TRBV7-2 and TRBJ2-3; the D gene is possibly TRBD2 (6 bases). Trimming removed 5 bases from V and 6 bases from J, with 12 bases in between. Germline CDR1 reads SGHTA; CDR2 reads FQGNSA. CDR3 length equals 13 residues. CDR3 region: CASSGGVADTQYF. In DNA form, the CDR3 reads TGTGCCAGCAGCGGAGGGGTTGCGGATACGCAGTATTTT.

The chain joins TRBV20-1 to TRBJ2-4; TRBD1 matches 10 bases. The DNA end lines up better with TRBJ2-7; the J call may be wrong. The CDR3 runs to 14 residues. Germline V gene sequence: CDR1 DFQATT, CDR2 SNEGSKA (reference sequence). This CDR3 reads CSAAMDRGLYEQYF. The CDR3 coding sequence is TGCAGTGCTGCCATGGACAGGGGGTTGTACGAGCAGTACTTC.

In its sample, this clonotype was seen a few times. The J gene is TRBJ1-2, the V gene TRBV7-2; possible D gene TRBD1, 6 bases. This CDR3 has 15 amino acids. From germline, CDR1 is SGHTA and CDR2 FQGNSA. Trimming cost V 5 bases and J 2 bases, with 15 bases left between them. CDR3 protein: CASSLSLGQNYGYTF. The DNA of the CDR3 is TGTGCCAGCAGCCTCAGCCTAGGACAGAACTATGGCTACACCTTC.

The V call is TRBV28, the J call TRBJ2-1; TRBD1 is a possible D gene (6 bases). V was shortened by 4 bases and J by 5 bases, with 6 bases between the two germline ends. The CDR3 is made up of 12 amino acids. Looked up from germline, CDR1 is MDHEN and CDR2 is SYDVKM. The CDR3 DNA follows: TGTGCCAGCAGTTGGGACAACAATGAGCAGTTCTTC. Translation: CASSWDNNEQFF. Using reference TRBV28 and TRBJ2-1 for the parts outside the CDR3, the full variable domain is DVKVTQSSRYLVKRTGEKVFLECVQDMDHENMFWYRQDPGLGLRLIYFSYDVKMKEKGDIPEGYSVSREKKERFSLILESASTNQTSMYLCASSWDNNEQFFGPGTRLTVL.

The chain carries TRBV6-2 or TRBV6-3 and TRBJ2-7; 8 nucleotides align to TRBD1. The germline gives CDR1 MNHEY, CDR2 SVGEGT. The trim removed 6 bases at V and 2 bases at J, leaving 9 bases unmatched. The CDR3 sequence is 15 residues long. The DNA for the CDR3 is TGTGCCAGCAGCGGGTCGACAGGGGTTACCTACGAGCAGTACTTC. This gives the protein CASSGSTGVTYEQYF.

The J gene is TRBJ2-5, the V gene TRBV6-2 or TRBV6-3, with a weak D call TRBD2 (5 bases). The CDR3 covers 16 residues. V was trimmed by 5 bases and J by 1 base, leaving 17 bases between them. The germline V gene has CDR1 MNHEY and CDR2 SVGEGT. The CDR3 sequence is CASSQGGFPTQETQYF. In nucleotides, the CDR3 is TGTGCCAGCAGTCAAGGCGGGTTCCCAACCCAAGAGACCCAGTACTTC.

This rearrangement joins TRBV5-1 to TRBJ2-5; 9 positions match TRBD1. The V and J ends lost 2 bases and 5 bases, in that order; junction bases with no gene match: 7. The CDR3 runs to 15 residues. Per germline, CDR1 SGHRS and CDR2 YFSETQ. For the CDR3, the DNA is TGCGCCAGCAGCTTCCGGACAGGGGCTGGGGAGACCCAGTACTTC. It codes for CASSFRTGAGETQYF.

The chain recombines TRBV20-1 with TRBJ2-4; TRBD1 is a possible D gene (6 bases). The better agreement between TRBJ2-7 and the DNA end casts doubt on the J call. Germline assignment: CDR1 DFQATT and CDR2 SNEGSKA (reference sequence). This CDR3 contains 13 residues. The CDR3 nucleotides read TGCAGTGCTAGAGAGGACAGTACCTACGAGCAGTACTTC. Translation gives CSAREDSTYEQYF.

The V gene is TRBV7-2, the J gene TRBJ2-3; 7 nucleotides line up with TRBD1. The CDR3 is 16 amino acids. Losses at the gene ends were 3 bases for V and 2 bases for J; bases not matched to a gene: 8. Germline loops: CDR1 SGHTA, CDR2 FQGNSA. The CDR3 nucleotides are TGTGCCAGCAGCTTTAAATTGGGACAGCACACAGATACGCAGTATTTT. Amino acids: CASSFKLGQHTDTQYF.

The V gene is TRBV5-1, the J gene TRBJ1-5, with 8 bases identical to TRBD1. Germline CDR1 reads SGHRS; CDR2 reads YFSETQ. The trim removed 4 bases at V and 10 bases at J, leaving 13 bases unmatched. The CDR3 loop spans 15 amino acids. The CDR3 loop is CASSPRGTGLEPQHF. The DNA for the CDR3 is TGCGCCAGCAGCCCCCGAGGGACAGGCCTGGAACCCCAGCATTTT.

The chain joins TRBV28 to TRBJ2-4, with 7 bases matching TRBD1. The CDR3 extends over 13 amino acids. The trim removed 8 bases at V and 9 bases at J, leaving 10 bases unmatched. Germline loops: CDR1 MDHEN, CDR2 SYDVKM. This CDR3 is CASGSPGQSIQYF. In DNA form, the CDR3 reads TGTGCCAGCGGGTCTCCGGGACAGAGCATTCAGTACTTC. The complete variable domain, with remaining parts taken from reference TRBV28 and TRBJ2-4, reads DVKVTQSSRYLVKRTGEKVFLECVQDMDHENMFWYRQDPGLGLRLIYFSYDVKMKEKGDIPEGYSVSREKKERFSLILESASTNQTSMYLCASGSPGQSIQYFGAGTRLSVL.

The chain is built from TRBV29-1 and TRBJ1-4; TRBD1 agrees at 9 bases. Germline CDR1 reads SQVTM; CDR2 reads ANQGSEA. The trim removed 4 bases at V and 5 bases at J, leaving 5 bases unmatched. The CDR3 totals 14 residues. The CDR3 DNA follows: TGCAGCGTTGTAACAGGGGGCGCGAATGAAAAACTGTTTTTT. It specifies CSVVTGGANEKLFF.

V is TRBV29-1 and J is TRBJ2-4; 10 bases match TRBD1. Germline lookup yields CDR1 SQVTM and CDR2 ANQGSEA. The CDR3 sequence is 16 residues long. Trimming at V came to 7 bases and at J to 1 base, leaving 10 bases not matched to a gene. The CDR3 DNA reads as TGCAGCGCCCGGGGGACAGGGGCCGACGCCAAAAACATTCAGTACTTC. As protein: CSARGTGADAKNIQYF.

This rearrangement joins TRBV7-9 to TRBJ2-4; 7 nucleotides agree with TRBD2. The J call could be wrong; TRBJ2-5 is a better fit for the DNA end. CDR1 is SEHNR and CDR2 is FQNEAQ in the germline V gene (reference sequence). The CDR3 is 16 amino acids. CDR3 region: CASSTQRGVLGETQYF. DNA of the CDR3: TGTGCCAGCAGCACCCAGCGGGGAGTATTGGGGGAGACCCAGTACTTC.

Points on this clonotype: At one end the junction does not follow the germline gene, possibly because of a read error. The chain links TRBV4-3 to TRBJ2-3; weak D call: TRBD1 (6 bases). This CDR3 comprises 15 residues. Germline-derived CDR1 and CDR2 are LGHNA and YSLEER. CDR3 residues: CASSQDEQGTDTRYF. In DNA form, the CDR3 reads TGCGCCAGCAGCCAAGATGAACAGGGCACAGATACGCGGTATTTT.

The chain has TRBV3-1 and TRBJ2-7; D not resolved. This CDR3 spans 13 amino acids. Looked up from germline, CDR1 is LGHDT and CDR2 is YNNKEL (reference sequence). V was cut by 3 bases and J by 3 bases, with 9 bases left in between. The DNA of the CDR3 is TGTGCCAGCAGCCAGGGATCCGACTACGAGCAGTACTTC. It codes for CASSQGSDYEQYF.

The V and J genes are TRBV15 and TRBJ1-2, with a possible D match to TRBD1 (5 bases). Looked up from germline, CDR1 is LNHNV and CDR2 is YYDKDF (reference sequence). The CDR3 contains 16 residues. V gave up 0 bases and J gave up 2 bases, with 13 bases separating them. The CDR3 is CATSRDKGPLNYGYTF. In DNA, the CDR3 is TGTGCCACCAGCAGAGATAAGGGACCGCTCAACTATGGCTACACCTTC.

This clonotype occurred once. V usage is TRBV5-1 and J usage is TRBJ2-7, with D possibly called TRBD1 or TRBD2 (5 bases each). Looked up from germline, CDR1 is SGHRS and CDR2 is YFSETQ. The CDR3 extends over 12 amino acids. The V and J ends lost 5 bases and 4 bases respectively, with 10 bases between them. CDR3 protein: CASRRDQYEQYF. As DNA, the CDR3 is TGCGCCAGCAGACGGGACCAATACGAGCAGTACTTC.